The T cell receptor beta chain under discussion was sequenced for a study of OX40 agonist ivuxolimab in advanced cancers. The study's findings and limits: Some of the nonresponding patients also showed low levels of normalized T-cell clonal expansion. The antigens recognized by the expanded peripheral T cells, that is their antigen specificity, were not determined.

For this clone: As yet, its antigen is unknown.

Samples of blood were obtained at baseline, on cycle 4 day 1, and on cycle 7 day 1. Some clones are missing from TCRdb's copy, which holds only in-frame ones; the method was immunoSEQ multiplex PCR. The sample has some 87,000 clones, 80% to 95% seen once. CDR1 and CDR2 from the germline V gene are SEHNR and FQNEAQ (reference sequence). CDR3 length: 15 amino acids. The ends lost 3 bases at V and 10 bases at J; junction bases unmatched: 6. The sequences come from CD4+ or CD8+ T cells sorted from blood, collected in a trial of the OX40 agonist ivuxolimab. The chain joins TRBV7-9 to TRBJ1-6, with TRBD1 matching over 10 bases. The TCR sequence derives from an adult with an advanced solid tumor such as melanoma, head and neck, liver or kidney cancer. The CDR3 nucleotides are TGTGCCAGCAGCTTCACCGGGACAGGGGAATCACCCCTCCACTTT. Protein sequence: CASSFTGTGESPLHF.